The present T cell receptor (beta chain) was sequenced within a study of shared clonotypes between healthy human individuals. The overall study: Donors had three CD4 naive, three CD4 memory, two CD8 naive and one CD8 memory plate apiece. Study-level results: Though the depth was large, rarefaction showed that sorted-subset sequencing was incomplete.

The repertoire was sequenced with immunoSEQ multiplex PCR; TCRdb's copy has only in-frame clones and lacks some. The data contain about 1.5 million clones, 95% to 99% of them singletons. Notes on this clone: What it recognizes is unknown.

The study drew all its donors from Caucasian adults living in Nashville, Tennessee. The V and J ends lost 2 bases and 6 bases respectively, with 15 bases between them. Per the germline V gene, CDR1 is SGHDT and CDR2 is YYEEEE. CDR3 length: 14 amino acids. Sequencing used naive CD4+ T cells sorted from blood. The subset is: CD45RA+ positively selected. The rearrangement links TRBV5-6 to TRBJ2-7, with D possibly being TRBD2 (6 bases). The receptor was derived from a man aged 25-40 years in good health. CDR3 region: CASSLPGLYLEQYF. CDR3 bases: TGTGCCAGCAGCTTACCGGGACTGTATCTCGAGCAGTACTTC.